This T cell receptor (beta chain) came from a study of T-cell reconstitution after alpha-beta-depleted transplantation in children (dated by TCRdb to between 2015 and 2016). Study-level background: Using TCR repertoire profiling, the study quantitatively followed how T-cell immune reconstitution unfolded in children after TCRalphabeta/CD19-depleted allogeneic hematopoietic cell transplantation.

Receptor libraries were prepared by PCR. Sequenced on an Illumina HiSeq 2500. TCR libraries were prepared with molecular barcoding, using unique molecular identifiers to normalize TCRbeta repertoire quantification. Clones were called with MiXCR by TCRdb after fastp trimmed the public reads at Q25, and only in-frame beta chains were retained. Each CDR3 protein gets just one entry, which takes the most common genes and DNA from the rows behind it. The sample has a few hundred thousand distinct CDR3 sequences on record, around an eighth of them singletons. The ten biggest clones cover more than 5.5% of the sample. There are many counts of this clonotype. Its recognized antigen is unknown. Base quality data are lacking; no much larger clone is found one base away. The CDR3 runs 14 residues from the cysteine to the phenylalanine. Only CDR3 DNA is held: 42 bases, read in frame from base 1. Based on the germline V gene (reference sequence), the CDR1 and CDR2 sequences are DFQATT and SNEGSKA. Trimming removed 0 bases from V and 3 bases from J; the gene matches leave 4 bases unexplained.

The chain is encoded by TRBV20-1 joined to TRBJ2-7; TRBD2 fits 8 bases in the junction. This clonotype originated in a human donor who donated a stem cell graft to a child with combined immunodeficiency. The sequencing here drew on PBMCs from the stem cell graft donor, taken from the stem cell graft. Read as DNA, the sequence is TGCAGTGCTAGAGAACGGGGGGGAAACTACGAGCAGTACTTC. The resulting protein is CSARERGGNYEQYF.